Below are 6 T cell receptor beta chains sequenced from a single sample in a study of T cell responses to AZD1222 COVID-19 vaccine. Generated by immunoSEQ multiplex PCR, the TCRdb table keeps only in-frame clones and is missing some. This table holds 140,000 to 150,000 clones, over 75% found once. Source: peripheral blood, taken on day 0 of AZD1222 vaccination. The source of these receptors is an adult in good health.

V and J are TRBV6-5 and TRBJ1-1; D not resolved. Germline V lookup: CDR1 MNHEY, CDR2 SVGAGI. The CDR3 totals 13 residues. V lost 4 bases and J lost 5, with 11 bases in between. CDR3 amino acids: CASSLLDGTEAFF. CDR3 sequence (DNA): TGTGCCAGCAGTTTACTCGATGGTACTGAAGCTTTCTTT.

V and J are TRBV7-8 and TRBJ2-3; D possibly corresponds to TRBD2 (6 bases). Trimming left V 4 bases short and J 0 bases short, with 8 bases between. The CDR3 is 14 amino acids. From germline, CDR1 is SGHVS and CDR2 FQNEAQ. Here the CDR3 DNA reads TGTGCCAGCAGCTCCGGGACTAGCACAGATACGCAGTATTTT. Residues: CASSSGTSTDTQYF.

The genes are TRBV6-5 and TRBJ2-3; 8 bases line up with TRBD1. Germline V gene lookup returns CDR1 MNHEY and CDR2 SVGAGI. The ends lost 6 bases at V and 4 bases at J; junction bases unmatched: 3. This CDR3 comprises 13 residues. The CDR3 sequence: CASRETGADTQYF. The CDR3 nucleotides are TGTGCCAGCAGGGAGACAGGGGCAGATACGCAGTATTTT.

This chain links TRBV5-1 with TRBJ1-2; unclear D gene. This CDR3 region has 14 residues. V shed 0 bases and J shed 5 bases, with 11 bases lying between them. Germline lookup yields CDR1 SGHRS and CDR2 YFSETQ. CDR3 loop: CASSLEVSAYGYTF. The CDR3 coding sequence is TGCGCCAGCAGCTTGGAGGTATCGGCTTATGGCTACACCTTC.

CDR3 protein: CASSLGLKYEQYF. In DNA form, the CDR3 reads TGTGCCAGCAGTTTAGGACTTAAATACGAGCAGTACTTC. This chain uses TRBV12-3 or TRBV12-4 with TRBJ2-7; D is undetermined. CDR3 length equals 13 residues. Trimming took off 1 base at V and 4 bases at J, with 8 bases between the two ends.

The chain links TRBV18 to TRBJ1-4, with D possibly being TRBD1 (5 bases). Germline-derived CDR1 and CDR2 are KGHSH and LQKENI. This CDR3 contains 13 residues. V was clipped by 5 bases and J by 6 bases, with 10 bases between them. CDR3 region: CASSVGVDEKLFF. DNA of the CDR3: TGTGCCAGCTCAGTAGGGGTCGATGAAAAACTGTTTTTT.